The clone carrying this T cell receptor beta chain was seen a single time. Noted time point: pre-treatment sample, taken before nivolumab and TIL therapy. The immunoSEQ assay was v3. Sequencing depth was 1.9 million or so read pairs for survey level, about 5-6.5 million for deep. Measured with immunoSEQ multiplex PCR; TCRdb has only the in-frame clones, and not every one. This table has tens of thousands of clones, 70% to 75% appearing once. The data belong to a study of TIL therapy for anti-PD-1-resistant metastatic lung cancer. Study at large: Median patient age was 54, ranging roughly 35-85 years. Tumors carried a median about 1.5 non-synonymous mutations per megabase.

The CDR3 totals 16 residues. The J segment lost 5 bases and the V segment lost 5 bases, leaving 5 bases of the junction unmatched. The germline CDR1 and CDR2 sequences are KGHSH and LQKENI. The input for sequencing was blood, taken at baseline. The chain employs TRBV18 and TRBJ2-1, with 14 bases fitting TRBD2. The sequence was collected from a person aged 25 to 80 with non-small cell lung cancer. As DNA, the CDR3 is TGTGCCAGCTCAAGCTGGACTAGCGGGAGGCACAATGAGCAGTTCTTC. Its translation is CASSSWTSGRHNEQFF.